This record looks at one TCR beta chain sequence and its context. Unique molecular identifiers were incorporated into the prepared TCRbeta library. TCRdb processed the PCR reads anew with MiXCR; each CDR3 protein has one entry. The data contain roughly 500,000 distinct CDR3 sequences, around 19% of them singletons. This record belongs to a study of T-cell reconstitution after alpha-beta-depleted transplantation in children. This CDR3 contains 16 residues. V gave up 7 bases and J gave up 0 bases; unmatched junction bases: 9. J is TRBJ2-4 and V is TRBV12-3 or TRBV12-4; 7 nucleotides align to TRBD1. The clonotype originates from a human donor who donated a stem cell graft to a child with acute lymphoblastic leukemia. Source: PBMCs from the stem cell graft donor, taken from the stem cell graft. This chain's CDR3 is CASILRQGAAKNIQYF. CDR3 DNA sequence: TGTGCCAGCATCCTTAGACAGGGAGCAGCCAAAAACATTCAGTACTTC.